The next 9 T cell receptor beta chains were all read from a single sample in a study of T cell responses to AZD1222 COVID-19 vaccine. Clones were read by immunoSEQ multiplex PCR, and TCRdb kept only the in-frame ones, dropping some. Among 90,000 to 120,000 clones listed, about 90% were seen once. The specimen comprised peripheral blood, sampled on day 0 of AZD1222 vaccination. All receptors derive from an adult in good health.

CDR3 coding DNA: TGTGCCAGCTCGGCTCATGAGGGGGCGAATTCACCCCTCCACTTT. Encoded protein: CASSAHEGANSPLHF. The chain is built from TRBV18 and TRBJ1-6; 7 bases agree with TRBD1. The CDR3 totals 15 residues. Germline CDR1 and CDR2: KGHSH and LQKENI. V shed 6 bases, J shed 7 bases, and the junction held 9 bases outside the gene matches.

The gene calls are TRBV7-2 and TRBJ1-6, with TRBD1 matching over 7 bases. Germline trimming cut 4 bases from V and 0 bases from J; bases unmatched to any gene: 6. The germline gives CDR1 SGHTA, CDR2 FQGNSA. This CDR3 has 17 amino acids. This chain's CDR3 is CASSSGTESSYNSPLHF. Written as DNA, the CDR3 is TGTGCCAGCAGCTCAGGGACAGAGAGCTCCTATAATTCACCCCTCCACTTT.

V and J are TRBV4-1 and TRBJ2-1; a weak D match, TRBD2 (5 bases). Germline CDR1 is MGHRA and CDR2 is YSYEKL. Trimming pared 0 bases from V and 1 base from J, leaving 7 bases between. The CDR3 consists of 15 residues. The CDR3 spells CASSQDLASYNEQFF. The CDR3 nucleotides are TGCGCCAGCAGCCAAGACCTAGCTTCCTACAATGAGCAGTTCTTC.

The chain joins TRBV27 to TRBJ2-7; D gene ambiguous. V was cut by 0 bases and J by 5 bases, with 8 bases left in between. CDR1 and CDR2 from the germline V gene are MNHEY and SMNVEV (reference sequence). This CDR3 comprises 13 residues. The CDR3 DNA reads as TGTGCCAGCAGTTTATCTGGGTACCACGAGCAGTACTTC. It specifies CASSLSGYHEQYF.

This sequence joins TRBV10-3 and TRBJ2-5; the match to TRBD2 covers 15 bases. The CDR3 sequence is 19 residues long. V lost 6 bases to trimming and J lost 2 bases; unmatched junction nucleotides: 13. Germline values: CDR1 ENHRY, CDR2 SYGVKD. The CDR3: CAISSPPGLAGGNQETQYF. The CDR3 bases are TGTGCCATCAGCAGTCCCCCGGGACTAGCGGGGGGAAATCAAGAGACCCAGTACTTC.

This chain joins TRBV28 and TRBJ2-1; 10 positions agree with TRBD2. This CDR3 contains 18 residues. V lost 3 bases, J lost 6 bases, and 14 bases stayed unmatched. The germline V gene has CDR1 MDHEN and CDR2 SYDVKM. The CDR3 protein is CASSFVTSGTRILNEQFF. CDR3 nucleotide sequence: TGTGCCAGCAGTTTCGTAACTAGCGGGACTCGAATCCTCAATGAGCAGTTCTTC.

This chain joins TRBV5-1 and TRBJ2-3; 8 bases map to TRBD2. CDR1 and CDR2 from the germline V gene are SGHRS and YFSETQ. The CDR3 spans 14 residues. V was pared by 7 bases and J by 5 bases, with 9 bases of the junction left unmatched. CDR3 protein: CASGIGGRIDTQYF. The CDR3 nucleotides read TGCGCCAGCGGCATAGGCGGGAGGATAGATACGCAGTATTTT.

The rearrangement links TRBV29-1 to TRBJ2-2; D may be TRBD2 (6 bases). V was clipped by 5 bases and J by 3 bases, with 7 bases between them. The length of the CDR3 is 12 residues. Germline V gives CDR1 SQVTM, CDR2 ANQGSEA. The CDR3 spells CSVWGDTGELFF. The DNA for the CDR3 is TGCAGCGTTTGGGGGGACACCGGGGAGCTGTTTTTT.

This sequence joins TRBV7-3 and TRBJ2-3, with 8 bases fitting TRBD2. CDR3 size: 15 residues. Germline V gene lookup returns CDR1 SGHTA and CDR2 FQGTGA. The junction had 7 bases not matched to a gene; V was cut back by 5 bases and J by 3 bases. CDR3 sequence: CASSRAGGLTDTQYF. The CDR3 coding sequence is TGTGCCAGCAGCCGGGCGGGGGGACTAACAGATACGCAGTATTTT.